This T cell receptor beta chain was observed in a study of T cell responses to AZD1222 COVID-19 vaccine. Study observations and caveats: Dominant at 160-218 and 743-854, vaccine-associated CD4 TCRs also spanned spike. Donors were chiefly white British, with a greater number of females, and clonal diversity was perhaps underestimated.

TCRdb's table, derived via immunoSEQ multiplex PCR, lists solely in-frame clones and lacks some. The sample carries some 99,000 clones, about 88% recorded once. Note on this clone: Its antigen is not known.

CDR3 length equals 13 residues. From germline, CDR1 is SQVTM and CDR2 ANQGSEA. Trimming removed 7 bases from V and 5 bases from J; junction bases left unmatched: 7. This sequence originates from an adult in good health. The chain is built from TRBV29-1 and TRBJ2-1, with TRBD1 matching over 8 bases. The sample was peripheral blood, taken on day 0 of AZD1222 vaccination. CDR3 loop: CSGDRDRNNEQFF. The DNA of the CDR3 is TGCAGCGGGGACCGGGACAGGAACAATGAGCAGTTCTTC.